The 28 T cell receptor beta chains in this list originate from one sample, sequenced in a study of cytomegalovirus exposure and HLA in healthy donors. The PCR had 60 Vbeta and 13 Jbeta primers. Generated by immunoSEQ multiplex PCR, the TCRdb table keeps only in-frame clones and is missing some. The sample lists 95,000 to 150,000 clones; less than 80% were seen once. Input material: PBMCs. The receptor set was obtained from a man aged 35 to 55 in good health and CMV-seropositive.

The chain couples TRBV4-1 to TRBJ1-2; 9 bases are a match to TRBD1. V was pared by 0 bases and J by 4 bases, with 3 bases of the junction left unmatched. The CDR3 contains 15 residues. The V gene's germline CDR1 is MGHRA and CDR2 YSYEKL. DNA for the CDR3: TGCGCCAGCAGCCAAGACGGGACAGGGTTCTATGGCTACACCTTC. It translates to CASSQDGTGFYGYTF.

This clone was counted a few times. The chain is built from TRBV7-3 and TRBJ1-1, with TRBD1 as a possible D gene (6 bases). The CDR3 sequence is 17 residues long. Germline V gene data show CDR1 as SGHTA and CDR2 as FQGTGA. Deletions cut 1 base from V and 1 base from J, with 16 bases between. CDR3 residues: CASSLNGRGHSNTEAFF. The CDR3 DNA sequence: TGTGCCAGCAGCTTAAACGGCAGGGGACACTCGAACACTGAAGCTTTCTTT.

The chain has TRBV27 and TRBJ2-3; 10 nucleotides match TRBD2. There are 20 residues in the CDR3. V was pared by 0 bases and J by 5 bases, with 17 bases of the junction left unmatched. Germline CDR1 and CDR2: MNHEY and SMNVEV (reference sequence). CDR3 in DNA: TGTGCCAGCAGTTTATCGGGGCTCCTCCCTAGCGGGGGAAGAAAAGATACGCAGTATTTT. This codes for CASSLSGLLPSGGRKDTQYF.

CDR3 sequence: CASSLVGGVNTEAFF. The DNA for the CDR3 is TGCGCCAGCAGCTTGGTCGGGGGGGTGAACACTGAAGCTTTCTTT. V and J are TRBV5-1 and TRBJ1-1; tentatively, D is TRBD1 (5 bases). CDR1 SGHRS and CDR2 YFSETQ come from the germline V gene. Between the trimmed V and J ends, which lost 0 bases and 0 bases, there was a span of 9 bases. The CDR3 length is 15 residues.

This clone was found a few times. The chain recombines TRBV30 with TRBJ1-2; D ambiguous. V was shortened by 3 bases and J by 2 bases, with 10 bases between the two germline ends. Germline V gene sequence: CDR1 GTSNPN, CDR2 SVGIG (reference sequence). CDR3 size: 13 residues. The CDR3 region has the DNA TGTGCCTGGAGCCAGACCGGGAACTATGGCTACACCTTC. Amino acids: CAWSQTGNYGYTF.

This clone was detected only a few times. V gene TRBV15 combines with J gene TRBJ1-1; 7 bases map to TRBD1. J was trimmed by 5 bases and V by 5 bases; bases with no gene match: 11. The CDR3 is 15 residues long. Germline CDR1 and CDR2: LNHNV and YYDKDF (reference sequence). CDR3 sequence reads: CATSLHGRQGTEAFF. The CDR3 coding sequence is TGTGCCACCAGCCTGCACGGCCGACAGGGAACTGAAGCTTTCTTT.

This clone was observed once. V is TRBV6-1 and J is TRBJ2-2, with a weak D call TRBD1 (5 bases). V was trimmed by 4 bases and J by 2 bases, leaving 11 bases between them. This CDR3 comprises 15 residues. In germline, CDR1 is MNHNS, CDR2 SASEGT. CDR3 sequence (DNA): TGTGCCAGCAGTGTGATGACAGAAAACACCGGGGAGCTGTTTTTT. Amino acid sequence: CASSVMTENTGELFF.

The chain is built from TRBV6-1 and TRBJ2-3; 9 bases align to TRBD2. Trimming at V came to 6 bases and at J to 7 bases, leaving 5 bases not matched to a gene. The CDR3 is 13 residues long. Germline lookup yields CDR1 MNHNS and CDR2 SASEGT. As DNA, the CDR3 is TGTGCCAGCAGAGCTAGCGGGGAGCATACGCAGTATTTT. As protein: CASRASGEHTQYF.

The CDR3 DNA is TGTGCCAGTAGTGCCCGGACAGGGGGGGCCGGGGAGCTGTTTTTT. Translated: CASSARTGGAGELFF. The chain employs TRBV19 and TRBJ2-2; 10 bases match TRBD1. The junction had 6 bases not matched to a gene; V was cut back by 5 bases and J by 6 bases. The CDR3 covers 15 residues. The V gene's germline CDR1 is LNHDA and CDR2 SQIVND (reference sequence).

The chain carries TRBV10-2 and TRBJ1-5; D not certain. The germline V gene has CDR1 WSHSY and CDR2 SAAADI. V lost 2 bases to trimming and J lost 7 bases, with 9 bases between them. The CDR3 has 13 residues. The DNA of the CDR3 is TGCGCCAGCAGTGAGCCGGGTTACCAGCCCCAGCATTTT. This encodes CASSEPGYQPQHF.

There are a few counts of this clone. One end of the junction is discordant with germline, which a read error may explain. This chain joins TRBV7-9 and TRBJ1-5; D is perhaps TRBD1 (5 bases). This CDR3 comprises 16 residues. Germline CDR1 SEHNR, CDR2 FQNEAQ (reference sequence). Here the CDR3 reads CASSSPGLPSDQPQHF. The CDR3 coding sequence is TGTGCCAGCAGCTCCCCGGGACTTCCTAGCGATCAGCCCCAGCATTTT.

This rearrangement joins TRBV6-5 to TRBJ2-3; 8 bases match TRBD1. From germline, CDR1 is MNHEY and CDR2 SVGAGI. This CDR3 contains 16 residues. With V trimmed by 4 bases and J by 1 base, 7 bases remained unmatched. This CDR3 is CASSFGQGQGTDTQYF. The CDR3 nucleotides read TGTGCCAGCAGTTTCGGACAGGGACAAGGCACAGATACGCAGTATTTT.

The chain employs TRBV27 and TRBJ2-7; 7 nucleotides match TRBD2. Germline-derived CDR1 and CDR2 are MNHEY and SMNVEV (reference sequence). The CDR3 covers 12 residues. Losses at the gene ends were 3 bases for V and 4 bases for J; bases not matched to a gene: 0. The CDR3 coding sequence is TGTGCCAGCAGTTTCGGGGGGTACGAGCAGTACTTC. Its translation: CASSFGGYEQYF.

This sequence joins TRBV28 and TRBJ1-1; D remains ambiguous. There are 14 residues in the CDR3. Trimming took 6 bases from V and 6 from J, leaving 17 bases between them. Germline V lookup: CDR1 MDHEN, CDR2 SYDVKM. CDR3 protein: CASREHGGGSEAFF. DNA of the CDR3: TGTGCCAGCAGGGAACACGGCGGAGGTTCTGAAGCTTTCTTT.

The chain is built from TRBV11-1 and TRBJ1-2, with a tentative D call TRBD1 (5 bases). Trimming took 5 bases from V and 8 from J, leaving 15 bases between them. The CDR3 is 13 residues long. Germline values: CDR1 SGHAT, CDR2 FQDESV (reference sequence). The CDR3 DNA reads as TGTGCCAGCAGCCCGGACATTATCCAGGGCTACACCTTC. Residues: CASSPDIIQGYTF.

This clone was seen once. CDR3 loop: CARLRPRRQGAWYGYTF. The CDR3 DNA reads as TGTGCCCGCCTTAGGCCCAGAAGGCAGGGGGCGTGGTATGGCTACACCTTC. The V call is TRBV2, the J call TRBJ1-2; TRBD1 matches 8 bases. Trimming took 11 bases from V and 5 from J; bases not matched to a gene: 22. This CDR3 has 17 amino acids. Germline loops: CDR1 SNHLY, CDR2 FYNNEI.

CDR3 DNA sequence: TGTGCCAGCAGCTTCAGGGGCGGGGGCACTGAAGCTTTCTTT. It yields the protein CASSFRGGGTEAFF. The chain employs TRBV7-2 and TRBJ1-1; D perhaps matches TRBD1 (6 bases). CDR1 and CDR2 from the germline V gene are SGHTA and FQGNSA. The length of the CDR3 is 14 residues. V was cut by 3 bases and J by 4 bases, with 12 bases left in between. Drawing the rest from reference TRBV7-2 and TRBJ1-1, the complete variable domain is GAGVSQSPSNKVTEKGKDVELRCDPISGHTALYWYRQSLGQGLEFLIYFQGNSAPDKSGLPSDRFSAERTGGSVSTLTIQRTQQEDSAVYLCASSFRGGGTEAFFGQGTRLTVV.

The chain employs TRBV7-2 and TRBJ2-5, with a tentative D call TRBD2 (5 bases). This CDR3 is built from 16 residues. Trimming left V 1 base short and J 4 bases short, with 16 bases between. Germline assignment: CDR1 SGHTA and CDR2 FQGNSA. This CDR3 reads CASSLEGYGSGETQYF. CDR3 nucleotide sequence: TGTGCCAGCAGCTTAGAGGGATATGGGAGTGGAGAGACCCAGTACTTC. The entire variable domain, with the rest obtained from reference TRBV7-2 and TRBJ2-5, is as follows: GAGVSQSPSNKVTEKGKDVELRCDPISGHTALYWYRQSLGQGLEFLIYFQGNSAPDKSGLPSDRFSAERTGGSVSTLTIQRTQQEDSAVYLCASSLEGYGSGETQYFGPGTRLLVL.

The rearrangement joins TRBV6-5 to TRBJ1-2; the D gene is possibly TRBD1 (6 bases). The CDR3 length is 13 residues. V was cut by 7 bases and J by 4 bases, with 13 bases left in between. CDR1 is MNHEY and CDR2 is SVGAGI in the germline V gene. CDR3 region: CASTVGGPYGYTF. The CDR3 DNA reads as TGTGCCAGCACTGTGGGGGGGCCCTATGGCTACACCTTC.

The chain carries TRBV5-1 and TRBJ1-1, with a possible D match to TRBD1 (5 bases). This CDR3 is built from 15 residues. V dropped 0 bases and J dropped 8 bases, with 17 bases sitting between them. Per the germline V gene, CDR1 is SGHRS and CDR2 is YFSETQ. CDR3 DNA sequence: TGCGCCAGCAGCTTGGGGGGGGGTGTCCGCTCCGAAGCTTTCTTT. It yields the protein CASSLGGGVRSEAFF.

On this clone itself: Other DNA variants within this sample encode the same CDR3. The chain recombines TRBV6-6 with TRBJ2-2; D unresolved. The V gene lost 0 bases and the J gene lost 3 bases, with 5 bases spanning the gap. This CDR3 region has 14 residues. Germline V gives CDR1 MNHNY, CDR2 SVGAGI (reference sequence). CDR3 region: CASSYSRDTGELFF. The CDR3 DNA reads as TGTGCCAGCAGTTACTCCCGGGACACCGGGGAGCTGTTTTTT.

The chain uses TRBV10-3 and TRBJ2-3; D not certain. Germline CDR1 reads ENHRY; CDR2 reads SYGVKD. V dropped 3 bases and J dropped 0 bases, with 13 bases sitting between them. The CDR3 sequence is 16 residues long. CDR3: CAISDPGRSSTDTQYF. Written as DNA, the CDR3 is TGTGCCATCAGTGACCCAGGTCGATCTAGCACAGATACGCAGTATTTT.

This chain links TRBV5-6 with TRBJ1-3; a possible D gene is TRBD1 (6 bases). Trimming stripped 2 bases from V and 0 bases from J, with 21 bases between. Germline V gene data show CDR1 as SGHDT and CDR2 as YYEEEE. The CDR3 is made up of 19 amino acids. The chain's CDR3 is CASSFPGTGIRSSGNTIYF. As DNA, the CDR3 is TGTGCCAGCAGCTTTCCAGGAACAGGGATCAGAAGCTCTGGAAACACCATATATTTT.

The chain employs TRBV4-1 and TRBJ2-2; 12 bases match TRBD1. V was clipped by 4 bases and J by 13 bases; unmatched bases: 10. Germline V gives CDR1 MGHRA, CDR2 YSYEKL. This CDR3 is built from 15 residues. CDR3 DNA sequence: TGCGCCAGCAGCCTTGGGACAGGGGGCGCGACTGGGCTGTTTTTT. It yields the protein CASSLGTGGATGLFF.

The chain employs TRBV10-3 and TRBJ2-3, with 8 bases aligning to TRBD2. CDR1 is ENHRY and CDR2 is SYGVKD in the germline V gene. Unmatched junction bases numbered 6, after V lost 4 bases and J lost 0 bases. CDR3 length: 16 amino acids. CDR3 bases: TGTGCCATCAGTGGAGTAGCGGGGTTCAGCACAGATACGCAGTATTTT. It translates to CAISGVAGFSTDTQYF.

This chain connects TRBV7-8 to TRBJ2-2, with TRBD2 matching 8 bases. J gave up 7 bases and V 2 bases, and 9 bases lay outside the gene matches. Germline V gives CDR1 SGHVS, CDR2 FQNEAQ. There are 16 residues in the CDR3. In DNA form, the CDR3 reads TGTGCCAGCAGCTTATACGGGGGGGCTATCGGCGGGGAGCTGTTTTTT. This translates into CASSLYGGAIGGELFF. The whole variable domain, filled in from reference TRBV7-8 and TRBJ2-2, reads GAGVSQSPRYKVAKRGQDVALRCDPISGHVSLFWYQQALGQGPEFLTYFQNEAQLDKSGLPSDRFFAERPEGSVSTLKIQRTQQEDSAVYLCASSLYGGAIGGELFFGEGSRLTVL.

The chain uses TRBV7-3 and TRBJ2-2; 10 bases match TRBD2. V trimming: 3 bases; J trimming: 6 bases; junction bases outside the gene matches: 10. CDR1 is SGHTA, CDR2 FQGTGA, per germline. This CDR3 contains 17 residues. CDR3 nucleotide sequence: TGTGCCAGCAGCTTTCCGGGGGTAGCGGGAGGCCCCGGGGAGCTGTTTTTT. Its protein product is CASSFPGVAGGPGELFF.

V is TRBV6-5 and J is TRBJ1-3; TRBD1 matches 8 bases. The CDR3 is 14 amino acids. After removal of 4 bases from V and 3 bases from J, the junction contained 2 bases not matched to a gene. Per germline, CDR1 MNHEY and CDR2 SVGAGI. The CDR3 DNA is TGTGCCAGCAGTTTCAGGGGGCTTGGAAACACCATATATTTT. It is translated as CASSFRGLGNTIYF.